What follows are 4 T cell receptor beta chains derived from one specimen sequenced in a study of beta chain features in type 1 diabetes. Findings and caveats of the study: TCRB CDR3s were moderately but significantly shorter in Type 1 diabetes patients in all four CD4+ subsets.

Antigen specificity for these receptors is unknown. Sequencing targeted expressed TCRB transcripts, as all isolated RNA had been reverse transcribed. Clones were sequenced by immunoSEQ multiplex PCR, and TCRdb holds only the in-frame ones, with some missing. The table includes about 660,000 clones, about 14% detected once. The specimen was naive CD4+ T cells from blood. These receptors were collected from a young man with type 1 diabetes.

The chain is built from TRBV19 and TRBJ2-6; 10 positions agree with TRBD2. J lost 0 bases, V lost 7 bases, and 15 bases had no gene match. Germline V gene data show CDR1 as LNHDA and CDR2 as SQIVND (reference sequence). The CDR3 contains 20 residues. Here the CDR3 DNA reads TGTGCCAGTATCCCTGGGACGGGACTAGCGTTACCCTCTGGGGCCAACGTCCTGACTTTC. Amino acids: CASIPGTGLALPSGANVLTF.

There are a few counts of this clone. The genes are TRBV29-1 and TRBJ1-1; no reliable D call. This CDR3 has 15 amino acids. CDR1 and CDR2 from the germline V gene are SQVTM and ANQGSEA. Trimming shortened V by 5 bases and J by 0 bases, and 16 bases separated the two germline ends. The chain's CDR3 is CSVSGRHHMNTEAFF. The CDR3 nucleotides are TGCAGCGTTTCGGGGAGACACCACATGAACACTGAAGCTTTCTTT.

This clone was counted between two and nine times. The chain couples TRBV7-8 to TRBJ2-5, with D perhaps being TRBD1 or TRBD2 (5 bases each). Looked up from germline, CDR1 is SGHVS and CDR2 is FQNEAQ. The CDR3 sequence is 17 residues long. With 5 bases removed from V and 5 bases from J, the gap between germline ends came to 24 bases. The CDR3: CASSHYSGRAKGETQYF. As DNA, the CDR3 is TGTGCCAGCAGCCATTACTCGGGACGCGCCAAGGGGGAGACCCAGTACTTC.

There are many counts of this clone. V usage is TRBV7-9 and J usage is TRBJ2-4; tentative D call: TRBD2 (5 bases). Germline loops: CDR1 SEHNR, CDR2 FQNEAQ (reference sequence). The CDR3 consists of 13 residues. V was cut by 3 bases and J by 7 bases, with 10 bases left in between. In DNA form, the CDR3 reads TGTGCCAGCAGCTTGGGAGCGGCGAACATTCAGTACTTC. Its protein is CASSLGAANIQYF.